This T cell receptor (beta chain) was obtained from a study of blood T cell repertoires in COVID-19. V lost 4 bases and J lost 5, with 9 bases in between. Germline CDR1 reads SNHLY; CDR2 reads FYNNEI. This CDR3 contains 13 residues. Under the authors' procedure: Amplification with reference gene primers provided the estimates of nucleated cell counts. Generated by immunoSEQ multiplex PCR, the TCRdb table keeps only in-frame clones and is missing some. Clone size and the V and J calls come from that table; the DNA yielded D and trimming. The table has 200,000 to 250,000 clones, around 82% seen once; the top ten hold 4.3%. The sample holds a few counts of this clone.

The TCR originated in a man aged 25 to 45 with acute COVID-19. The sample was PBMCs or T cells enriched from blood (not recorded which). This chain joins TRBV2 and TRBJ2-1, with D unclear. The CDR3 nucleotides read TGTGCCAGCAGTGTTGAACGAGACAATGAGCAGTTCTTC. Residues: CASSVERDNEQFF.